This TCR beta chain is drawn from a study of somatic mutations in cytotoxic T cells in rheumatoid arthritis. About the study: It was right after diagnosis, before any treatment, that patient blood (approximately 28 ml EDTA) was drawn. Selected populations of V beta antibody-stained T cells underwent flow sorting at nearly 100% purity; these encompassed V beta1+ cells subjected to TCRB sequencing. Notes on the study in general: No age-related increase in CD8+ clonality was seen in healthy controls, but one was seen in rheumatoid arthritis patients.

In the case of this clone: Its antigen is as yet unknown.

Each population, CD4+ and CD8+ cells, was isolated by positive magnetic bead selection and checked for purity by flow cytometry. Produced via immunoSEQ multiplex PCR; TCRdb's table is partial and in-frame only. The table lists about 4,800 clones, approximately 80% of them singletons. The sequence was obtained from a middle-aged man with rheumatoid arthritis. Sequences were derived from CD8+ T cells sorted from blood, sampled at a follow-up visit.

The DNA for the CDR3 is TGTGCCAGCAGCTTAAGCGGTGGCTCCTACGAGCAGTACTTC. Translating it yields CASSLSGGSYEQYF. The V call is TRBV13, the J call TRBJ2-7; maybe TRBD2 (5 bases). Looked up from germline, CDR1 is PRHDT and CDR2 is FYEKMQ (reference sequence). The CDR3 has 14 amino acids. V was pared by 2 bases and J by 0 bases, with 8 bases between.